The 22 T cell receptor beta chains presented below share a single source sample, sequenced in a study of cytomegalovirus exposure and HLA in healthy donors. The PCR ran on 60 Vbeta and 13 Jbeta primers. The assay was immunoSEQ multiplex PCR, and TCRdb's table has in-frame clones only and misses some. The sample consists of around 110,000 clones, about three quarters of them appearing once. The sample consisted of PBMCs. Receptors originate from a man aged 25-45 years in good health and CMV-seronegative.

The chain uses TRBV7-3 and TRBJ2-7; D call uncertain. The CDR3 has 14 amino acids. V was shortened by 1 base and J by 6 bases, with 13 bases between the two germline ends. The germline gives CDR1 SGHTA, CDR2 FQGTGA. CDR3 DNA: TGTGCCAGCAGCTTAAACAGAGACGCTCCCGAGCAGTACTTC. Translated, it gives CASSLNRDAPEQYF.

The chain employs TRBV27 and TRBJ2-2, with 8 bases identical to TRBD2. The CDR3 is 17 amino acids. V dropped 4 bases and J dropped 4; count of bases not matched to a gene: 11. Germline loops: CDR1 MNHEY, CDR2 SMNVEV (reference sequence). CDR3 in amino acids: CASSWTSRTPSTGELFF. The CDR3 DNA reads as TGTGCCAGCAGTTGGACTAGCCGAACCCCCTCCACCGGGGAGCTGTTTTTT.

V usage is TRBV10-3 and J usage is TRBJ2-1; 12 bases fit TRBD2. The junction had 6 bases not matched to a gene; V was cut back by 1 base and J by 8 bases. This CDR3 is built from 16 residues. The germline CDR1 and CDR2 sequences are ENHRY and SYGVKD. The chain's CDR3 is CAISEFASGGAYEQFF. The CDR3 region has the DNA TGTGCCATCAGTGAGTTTGCTAGCGGGGGGGCATATGAGCAGTTCTTC.

The V call is TRBV5-1, the J call TRBJ1-1; D is perhaps TRBD1 (6 bases). This CDR3 region has 14 residues. CDR1 and CDR2 from the germline V gene are SGHRS and YFSETQ. The ends were cut back, 0 bases at V and 4 bases at J, with 10 bases in the middle. CDR3 bases: TGCGCCAGCAGCTTGGGGGGGCAACCCACTGAAGCTTTCTTT. Amino acid sequence: CASSLGGQPTEAFF.

The chain couples TRBV6-4 to TRBJ2-1; no definite D call. The CDR3 has 15 amino acids. V lost 0 bases, J lost 6 bases, and 12 bases lay in between. Germline V gene sequence: CDR1 MRHNA, CDR2 SNTAGT. In nucleotides, the CDR3 is TGTGCCAGCAGTGACTCAGAGTCTGCCTCCAATGAGCAGTTCTTC. This gives the protein CASSDSESASNEQFF.

The V call is TRBV15, the J call TRBJ2-7; TRBD1 matches at 8 bases. CDR1 is LNHNV and CDR2 is YYDKDF in the germline V gene (reference sequence). This CDR3 region has 16 residues. V shed 5 bases, J shed 6 bases, and the junction held 15 bases outside the gene matches. Here the CDR3 DNA reads TGTGCCACCAGCCTGGATTTCCAGGGGGCGAAAACCGAGCAGTACTTC. Its protein is CATSLDFQGAKTEQYF.

This clone has a single count. This chain uses TRBV4-1 with TRBJ1-4; no definite D call. V was cut by 1 base and J by 4 bases, with 13 bases left in between. CDR3 length: 16 amino acids. CDR1 MGHRA and CDR2 YSYEKL come from the germline V gene. This CDR3 is CASSQAPVGVNEKLFF. CDR3 coding DNA: TGCGCCAGCAGCCAAGCCCCAGTCGGGGTTAATGAAAAACTGTTTTTT.

This clone was picked up one time. CDR3 coding DNA: TGTGCCAGCAGCGTAGGGTTGCGGGGGTACAATGAGCAGTTCTTC. Protein sequence: CASSVGLRGYNEQFF. The genes are TRBV9 and TRBJ2-1, with 7 bases aligning to TRBD2. From germline, CDR1 is SGDLS and CDR2 YYNGEE. The trim removed 0 bases at V and 4 bases at J, leaving 4 bases unmatched. This CDR3 region has 15 residues.

Comments on this clone: The conserved final phenylalanine or tryptophan is absent from the CDR3, which likely points to a read error. J is TRBJ2-7 and V is TRBV7-9; 9 nucleotides line up with TRBD1. This CDR3 region has 15 residues. The germline V gene has CDR1 SEHNR and CDR2 FQNEAQ (reference sequence). The trim removed 4 bases at V and 8 bases at J, leaving 12 bases unmatched. The CDR3 loop is CASSSARDRAVQQYS. CDR3 nucleotides: TGTGCCAGCAGCTCTGCCCGGGACAGGGCGGTGCAGCAGTACTCC.

This sequence joins TRBV9 and TRBJ2-3; possible D gene TRBD2, 5 bases. CDR1 and CDR2 from the germline V gene are SGDLS and YYNGEE. CDR3 size: 15 residues. Trimming removed 1 base from V and 3 bases from J, with 12 bases in between. The CDR3 region is CASSVTGSNTDTQYF. The DNA of the CDR3 is TGTGCCAGCAGCGTAACGGGGTCGAATACAGATACGCAGTATTTT.

The chain recombines TRBV11-2 with TRBJ2-1, with 10 nucleotides matching TRBD1. Germline CDR1 is SGHAT and CDR2 is FQNNGV. This CDR3 contains 15 residues. Trimming took 1 base from V and 7 from J; bases not matched to a gene: 4. The CDR3 protein is CASSLVPDRGNEQFF. In nucleotides, the CDR3 is TGTGCCAGCAGCTTAGTCCCGGACAGGGGGAATGAGCAGTTCTTC. Full variable domain (outside the CDR3, taken from reference TRBV11-2 and TRBJ2-1): EAGVAQSPRYKIIEKRQSVAFWCNPISGHATLYWYQQILGQGPKLLIQFQNNGVVDDSQLPKDRFSAERLKGVDSTLKIQPAKLEDSAVYLCASSLVPDRGNEQFFGPGTRLTVL.

V and J are TRBV4-1 and TRBJ1-5, with D perhaps TRBD1 (6 bases). CDR3 size: 16 residues. Germline V gene data show CDR1 as MGHRA and CDR2 as YSYEKL. Trimming shortened V by 0 bases and J by 5 bases, and 14 bases separated the two germline ends. The CDR3 nucleotides read TGCGCCAGCAGCCAAGAAGTTCGGACAGTCGATCAGCCCCAGCATTTT. Protein sequence: CASSQEVRTVDQPQHF.

The V and J genes are TRBV7-6 and TRBJ2-3; 7 bases line up with TRBD2. The ends lost 0 bases at V and 0 bases at J; junction bases unmatched: 6. CDR1 and CDR2 (germline): SGHVS, FNYEAQ. The CDR3 length is 17 residues. CDR3 protein: CASSLAAMRGSTDTQYF. In DNA, the CDR3 is TGTGCCAGCAGCTTAGCAGCTATGCGGGGGAGCACAGATACGCAGTATTTT.

Written as DNA, the CDR3 is TGTGCCAGCAGCTTGGATCTAGGAGGCTACAATGAGCAGTTCTTC. Translating it yields CASSLDLGGYNEQFF. The genes are TRBV5-5 and TRBJ2-1; D is perhaps TRBD2 (5 bases). The germline CDR1 and CDR2 sequences are SGHKS and YYEKEE (reference sequence). This CDR3 has 15 amino acids. The ends were cut back, 0 bases at V and 3 bases at J, with 10 bases in the middle.

This sequence joins TRBV19 and TRBJ2-3, with 8 bases aligning to TRBD2. The CDR3 covers 12 residues. After removal of 3 bases from V and 9 bases from J, the junction contained 2 bases not matched to a gene. Germline V gene data show CDR1 as LNHDA and CDR2 as SQIVND (reference sequence). CDR3 in amino acids: CASSMERGTQYF. CDR3 in DNA: TGTGCCAGTAGTATGGAGCGGGGGACGCAGTATTTT. The full variable domain, with the rest looked up from reference TRBV19 and TRBJ2-3, is DGGITQSPKYLFRKEGQNVTLSCEQNLNHDAMYWYRQDPGQGLRLIYYSQIVNDFQKGDIAEGYSVSREKKESFPLTVTSAQKNPTAFYLCASSMERGTQYFGPGTRLTVL.

The chain is built from TRBV5-1 and TRBJ1-1; TRBD1 might be the D (5 bases). V shed 5 bases and J shed 1 base, with 15 bases lying between them. The germline gives CDR1 SGHRS, CDR2 YFSETQ. CDR3 length equals 15 residues. Here the CDR3 DNA reads TGCGCCAGCAGTCAAGACCTCCAGGGGAACACTGAAGCTTTCTTT. This sequence encodes CASSQDLQGNTEAFF.

In its sample, this clone was seen a few times. J is TRBJ1-2 and V is TRBV7-9, with 9 bases that match TRBD1. This CDR3 has 14 amino acids. In germline, CDR1 is SEHNR, CDR2 FQNEAQ (reference sequence). V gave up 5 bases and J gave up 4 bases; unmatched junction bases: 5. CDR3 loop: CASSPGTGPYGYTF. As DNA, the CDR3 is TGTGCCAGCAGCCCAGGGACAGGGCCCTATGGCTACACCTTC.

The chain joins TRBV28 to TRBJ2-5; TRBD1 might be the D (6 bases). Germline V lookup: CDR1 MDHEN, CDR2 SYDVKM. The CDR3 consists of 13 residues. The germline V and J ends were trimmed by 8 bases and 2 bases, with 12 bases remaining between them. This chain's CDR3 is CASLHGQQETQYF. The CDR3 bases are TGTGCCAGCCTCCATGGACAGCAAGAGACCCAGTACTTC.

The chain carries TRBV28 and TRBJ1-5; 9 bases align to TRBD1. Unmatched junction bases numbered 8, after V lost 6 bases and J lost 5 bases. Germline V gene lookup returns CDR1 MDHEN and CDR2 SYDVKM. The CDR3 consists of 15 residues. DNA for the CDR3: TGTGCCAGCAGCCTCGGGACAGGGAACCATCAGCCCCAGCATTTT. Protein sequence: CASSLGTGNHQPQHF.

The rearrangement links TRBV7-9 to TRBJ1-5, with D perhaps matching TRBD1 (5 bases). This CDR3 has 14 amino acids. V lost 1 base and J 6 bases, leaving 10 bases between the germline ends. Germline lookup yields CDR1 SEHNR and CDR2 FQNEAQ (reference sequence). This CDR3 reads CASSLEGIGQPQHF. The CDR3 nucleotides are TGTGCCAGCAGCTTAGAGGGGATCGGTCAGCCCCAGCATTTT. The variable domain in full, completed from reference TRBV7-9 and TRBJ1-5, reads DTGVSQNPRHKITKRGQNVTFRCDPISEHNRLYWYRQTLGQGPEFLTYFQNEAQLEKSRLLSDRFSAERPKGSFSTLEIQRTEQGDSAMYLCASSLEGIGQPQHFGDGTRLSIL.

The genes are TRBV6-1 and TRBJ1-1; a weak D match, TRBD1 (5 bases). CDR1 and CDR2 from the germline V gene are MNHNS and SASEGT. The CDR3 runs to 16 residues. V shed 4 bases and J shed 1 base, with 16 bases lying between them. The CDR3 spells CASSVVLGAKNTEAFF. The CDR3 bases are TGTGCCAGCAGTGTAGTATTAGGGGCTAAGAACACTGAAGCTTTCTTT.

This clone occurred many times. The CDR3 region is CASNPQTGRNTEAFF. As DNA, the CDR3 is TGTGCCAGCAATCCCCAGACAGGGCGGAACACTGAAGCTTTCTTT. This chain links TRBV6-6 with TRBJ1-1, with 7 bases lining up with TRBD1. The CDR3 consists of 15 residues. Germline V gene sequence: CDR1 MNHNY, CDR2 SVGAGI (reference sequence). V was pared by 7 bases and J by 1 base, with 9 bases of the junction left unmatched.